Below, 2 T cell receptor beta chains from the same sample are listed, as sequenced in a study of T cells in localized non-small cell lung cancer. Some clones are missing from TCRdb's copy, which holds only in-frame ones; the method was immunoSEQ multiplex PCR. This sample carries about 28,000 clones, around nine tenths of them seen once, and the ten largest clones take approximately 2.7%. Source: peripheral blood, taken before any cancer treatment. Receptors originate from a woman aged 18 to 55 with stage I lung adenocarcinoma.

In this sample, this clone turned up once. The V and J genes are TRBV6-1 and TRBJ1-5; D uncertain. In germline, CDR1 is MNHNS, CDR2 SASEGT. V lost 7 bases and J lost 4, with 17 bases in between. The CDR3 loop spans 15 amino acids. The CDR3 is CASTLTKISNQPQHF. CDR3 nucleotides: TGTGCCAGCACGCTGACAAAGATATCGAATCAGCCCCAGCATTTT.

This chain connects TRBV5-1 to TRBJ2-1; D might be TRBD2 (6 bases). CDR1 is SGHRS, CDR2 YFSETQ, per germline. The CDR3 length is 16 residues. Trimming removed 6 bases from V and 6 bases from J, with 22 bases in between. CDR3 nucleotides: TGCGCCAGCACCCATATCCCGACGGCGGGAATCAATGAGCAGTTCTTC. It translates to CASTHIPTAGINEQFF.